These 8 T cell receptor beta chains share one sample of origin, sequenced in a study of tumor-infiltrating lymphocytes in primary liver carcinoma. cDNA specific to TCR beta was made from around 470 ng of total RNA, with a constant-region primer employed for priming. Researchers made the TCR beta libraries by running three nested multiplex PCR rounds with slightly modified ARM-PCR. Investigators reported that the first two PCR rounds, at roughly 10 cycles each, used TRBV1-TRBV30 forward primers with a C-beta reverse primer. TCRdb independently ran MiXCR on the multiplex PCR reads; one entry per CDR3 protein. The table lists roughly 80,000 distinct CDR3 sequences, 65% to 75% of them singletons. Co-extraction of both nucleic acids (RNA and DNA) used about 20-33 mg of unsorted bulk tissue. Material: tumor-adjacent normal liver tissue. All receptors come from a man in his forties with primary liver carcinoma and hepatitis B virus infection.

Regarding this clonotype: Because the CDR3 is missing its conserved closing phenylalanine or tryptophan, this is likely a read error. The CDR3 spells CASIPSREVVGELFS. The CDR3 DNA is TGTGCCAGCATCCCCAGTCGGGAGGTAGTCGGGGAGCTGTTTTCT. The chain links TRBV11-2 to TRBJ2-2; 7 bases agree with TRBD2. Germline CDR1 SGHAT, CDR2 FQNNGV. The CDR3 contains 15 residues. V lost 7 bases and J lost 7; bases outside the gene matches: 12.

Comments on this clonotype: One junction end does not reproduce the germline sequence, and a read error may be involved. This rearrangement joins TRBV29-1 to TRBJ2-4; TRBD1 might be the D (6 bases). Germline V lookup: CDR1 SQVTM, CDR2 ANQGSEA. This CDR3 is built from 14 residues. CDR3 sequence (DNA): TGCGGCGTTGAGGGGCAGGGCGTCAGGGGCATTCAGTACTTC. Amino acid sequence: CGVEGQGVRGIQYF.

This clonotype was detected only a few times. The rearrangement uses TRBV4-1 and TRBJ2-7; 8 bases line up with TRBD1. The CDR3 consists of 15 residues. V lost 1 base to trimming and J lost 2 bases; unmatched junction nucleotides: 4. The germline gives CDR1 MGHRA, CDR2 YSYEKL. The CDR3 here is CASSQGQGPAYEQYF. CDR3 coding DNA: TGCGCCAGCAGCCAAGGACAGGGGCCCGCCTACGAGCAGTACTTC.

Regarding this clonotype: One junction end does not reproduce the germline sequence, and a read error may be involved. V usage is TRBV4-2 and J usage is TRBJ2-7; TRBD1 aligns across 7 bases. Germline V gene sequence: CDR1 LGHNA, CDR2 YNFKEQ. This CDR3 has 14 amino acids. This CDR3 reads CASSPLTGLNERYF. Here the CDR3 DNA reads TGTGCCAGCAGCCCCTTGACAGGGCTCAACGAGCGGTACTTC.

Here the CDR3 reads CASSSGGQLYGEQYF. The CDR3 DNA sequence: TGTGCCAGCAGCTCGGGGGGACAGCTATACGGCGAGCAGTACTTC. The chain links TRBV11-1 to TRBJ2-7; D may be TRBD1 or TRBD2 (7 bases each). Germline CDR1 reads SGHAT; CDR2 reads FQDESV (reference sequence). Trimming pared 4 bases from V and 6 bases from J, leaving 19 bases between. The CDR3 runs 15 residues.

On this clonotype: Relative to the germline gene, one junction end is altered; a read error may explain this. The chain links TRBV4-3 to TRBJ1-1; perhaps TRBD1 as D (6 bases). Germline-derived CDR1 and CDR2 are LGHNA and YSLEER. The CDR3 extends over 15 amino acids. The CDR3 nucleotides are TGCGCCAGCAACCAAGAGACACCAGGGGTGGGGAGGACTTTCTTT. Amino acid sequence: CASNQETPGVGRTFF.

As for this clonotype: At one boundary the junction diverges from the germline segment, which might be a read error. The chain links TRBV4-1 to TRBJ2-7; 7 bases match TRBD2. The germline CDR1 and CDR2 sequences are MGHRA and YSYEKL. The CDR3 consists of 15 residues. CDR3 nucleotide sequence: TGCGCCAGCATCCAAGAACTAGCGCGAGGGTACGAGCAGTACTTC. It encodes CASIQELARGYEQYF.

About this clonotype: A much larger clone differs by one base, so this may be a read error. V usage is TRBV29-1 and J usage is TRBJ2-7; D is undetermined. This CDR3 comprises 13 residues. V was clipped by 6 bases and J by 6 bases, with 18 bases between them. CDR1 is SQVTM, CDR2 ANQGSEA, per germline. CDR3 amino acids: CSVRAPADPEQYF. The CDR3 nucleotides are TGCAGCGTCCGTGCGCCAGCTGATCCCGAGCAGTACTTC.